Presented here are 9 T cell receptor beta chains from one specimen sequenced in a study of blood T cells in healthy people across ages. Then a second PCR, running roughly 7 to 11 cycles, was carried out with a sample-barcoded 5' primer and a J-beta primer mix. TCRdb redid the calling of the 5' RACE reads with MiXCR, one entry per CDR3 protein. The sample includes roughly 800,000 distinct CDR3 sequences, roughly 64% seen only once; the top ten take roughly 20%. The material sequenced was blood. These receptors originate from a young man in good health.

The table lists this clonotype with a few counts. V usage is TRBV12-3 or TRBV12-4 and J usage is TRBJ2-7, with a weak D call TRBD2 (5 bases). The CDR3 is 11 amino acids. The V and J ends lost 4 bases and 7 bases respectively, with 8 bases between them. Here the CDR3 DNA reads TGTGCCAGCAGTTCCACTAGGGAGCAGTACTTC. Amino acid sequence: CASSSTREQYF.

A word on this clonotype: A clone one base away is much larger, so this may be a read error. The chain uses TRBV7-3 and TRBJ2-1; D gene unclear. The CDR3 runs to 11 residues. Trimming removed 8 bases from V and 3 bases from J, with 5 bases in between. The V gene's germline CDR1 is SGHTA and CDR2 FQGTGA. This chain's CDR3 is CASGDYNEQFF. DNA for the CDR3: TGTGCCAGCGGCGACTACAATGAGCAGTTCTTC. Together with reference TRBV7-3 and TRBJ2-1, the CDR3 gives the full variable domain: GAGVSQTPSNKVTEKGKYVELRCDPISGHTALYWYRQSLGQGPEFLIYFQGTGAADDSGLPNDRFFAVRPEGSVSTLKIQRTERGDSAVYLCASGDYNEQFFGPGTRLTVL.

This clonotype was seen a few times. The chain has TRBV29-1 and TRBJ2-1; D is unresolved. CDR1 and CDR2 from the germline V gene are SQVTM and ANQGSEA. The V and J ends lost 6 bases and 7 bases respectively, with 10 bases between them. CDR3 size: 11 residues. The CDR3 loop is CSVPLSNEQFF. As DNA, the CDR3 is TGCAGCGTCCCGCTGAGTAATGAGCAGTTCTTC.

This clonotype was counted a single time. The gene calls are TRBV3-1 and TRBJ2-5; D perhaps matches TRBD2 (5 bases). This CDR3 has 18 residues. V lost 0 bases and J lost 3, with 20 bases in between. Germline V gene sequence: CDR1 LGHDT, CDR2 YNNKEL (reference sequence). DNA for the CDR3: TGTGCCAGCAGCCAAGAGGTGTTAGGGCGGGTGATAAAAGAGACCCAGTACTTC. Protein sequence: CASSQEVLGRVIKETQYF.

In its sample, this clonotype was seen once. A read error is possible here, since a much larger clone lies one base away. V and J are TRBV4-1 and TRBJ2-1; D not resolved. CDR1 and CDR2 from the germline V gene are MGHRA and YSYEKL. V was pared by 4 bases and J by 13 bases, with 14 bases between. The CDR3 extends over 12 amino acids. CDR3 residues: CASSPDLETQFF. CDR3 bases: TGCGCCAGCAGCCCAGACTTGGAGACCCAGTTCTTC.

This clonotype came up a few times. The J gene is TRBJ2-3, the V gene TRBV29-1; TRBD2 aligns across 8 bases. Per the germline V gene, CDR1 is SQVTM and CDR2 is ANQGSEA. This CDR3 comprises 14 residues. J gave up 5 bases and V 7 bases, and 11 bases lay outside the gene matches. CDR3 DNA sequence: TGCAGCGCCACTGGGCTAGCGGGTGTAGATACGCAGTATTTT. It encodes CSATGLAGVDTQYF.

The genes are TRBV5-1 and TRBJ2-5, with unresolved D. Germline loops: CDR1 SGHRS, CDR2 YFSETQ. Trimming took off 0 bases at V and 4 bases at J, with 10 bases between the two ends. CDR3 size: 14 residues. The CDR3 protein is CASSLAAAGETQYF. The CDR3 bases are TGCGCCAGCAGCTTGGCGGCGGCCGGAGAGACCCAGTACTTC.

This chain links TRBV7-2 with TRBJ2-1; TRBD2 matches at 12 bases. The CDR3 spans 17 residues. V lost 5 bases to trimming and J lost 4 bases; unmatched junction nucleotides: 9. The V gene's germline CDR1 is SGHTA and CDR2 FQGNSA. In nucleotides, the CDR3 is TGTGCCAGCAGCCCACAAGGACTAGCGGGATATTACAATGAGCAGTTCTTC. Residues: CASSPQGLAGYYNEQFF.

The gene calls are TRBV14 and TRBJ2-1; TRBD1 matches at 9 bases. Trimming removed 4 bases from V and 7 bases from J; junction bases left unmatched: 8. The CDR3 consists of 15 residues. In germline, CDR1 is SGHDN, CDR2 FVKESK. CDR3 DNA sequence: TGTGCCAGCAGCCTTCTACAGGGGGCGAAGAATGAGCAGTTCTTC. Its translation is CASSLLQGAKNEQFF.